The 10 T cell receptor beta chains given below trace back to one sample, sequenced in a study of persistence of HIV-infected CD4 T cells. An overlapping HIV-1 Gag peptide pool stimulated these cells at 0.95 to 1 ug/peptide/mL. CD40L-negative CD69-negative CD45RO-high memory CD4+ T cells were sorted as populations depleted of antigen-responding cells. Sequencing used immunoSEQ version 4 in survey mode. Measured with immunoSEQ multiplex PCR; TCRdb has only the in-frame clones, and not every one. The sample contains about 40,000 clones, about 80% of which appear only once. No antigen has been assigned to these receptors. The sequencing here drew on CD4+ T cells sorted from PBMCs after roughly 17-hour stimulation, taken from a patient who received antiretroviral therapy. These receptors were collected from an adult man with HIV who was CMV-seropositive.

This chain links TRBV3-1 (or the pseudogene TRBV3-2) with TRBJ2-5, with unresolved D. The CDR3 contains 15 residues. V gave up 1 base and J gave up 5 bases, with 14 bases separating them. CDR1 and CDR2 from the germline V gene are LGHDT and YNNKEL (reference sequence). Here the CDR3 DNA reads TGTGCCAGCAGCCAAGGAGGCATCTGGGCGGAGACCCAGTACTTC. This translates into CASSQGGIWAETQYF.

The rearrangement uses TRBV6-2 or TRBV6-3 and TRBJ1-1, with D hard to call. Trimming removed 2 bases at V and 5 bases at J, with 6 bases between. CDR1 and CDR2 (germline): MNHEY, SVGEGT. This CDR3 region has 12 residues. For the CDR3, the DNA is TGTGCCAGCAGTTACGGGTCTACTGAAGCTTTCTTT. This codes for CASSYGSTEAFF.

The J gene is TRBJ2-6, the V gene TRBV15; no clear D gene. CDR3 size: 18 residues. V was trimmed by 0 bases and J by 0 bases, leaving 12 bases between them. CDR1 is LNHNV, CDR2 YYDKDF, per germline (reference sequence). In nucleotides, the CDR3 is TGTGCCACCAGCAGAGATGACGGGCACCTCTCTGGGGCCAACGTCCTGACTTTC. Its protein is CATSRDDGHLSGANVLTF. Variable domain in full (rest from reference TRBV15 and TRBJ2-6): DAMVIQNPRYQVTQFGKPVTLSCSQTLNHNVMYWYQQKSSQAPKLLFHYYDKDFNNEADTPDNFQSRRPNTSFCFLDIRSPGLGDTAMYLCATSRDDGHLSGANVLTFGAGSRLTVL.

J is TRBJ2-2 and V is TRBV28; 13 positions match TRBD2. After removal of 8 bases from V and 7 bases from J, the junction contained 7 bases not matched to a gene. Germline V gives CDR1 MDHEN, CDR2 SYDVKM. The CDR3 contains 15 residues. In DNA form, the CDR3 reads TGTGCCAGCCGAGTGGGACTAGCGGGGATCGGGGAGCTGTTTTTT. Translating gives CASRVGLAGIGELFF.

Only a few counts were recorded for this clone. The rearrangement links TRBV5-1 to TRBJ1-3; D unclear. Between the trimmed V and J ends, which lost 0 bases and 0 bases, there was a span of 4 bases. This CDR3 has 14 residues. The germline gives CDR1 SGHRS, CDR2 YFSETQ. The CDR3 DNA reads TGCGCCAGCAGCTTGGCCGGCTCTGGAAACACCATATATTTT. Translating it yields CASSLAGSGNTIYF. The full variable domain, in which reference TRBV5-1 and TRBJ1-3 provide the parts outside the CDR3, is KAGVTQTPRYLIKTRGQQVTLSCSPISGHRSVSWYQQTPGQGLQFLFEYFSETQRNKGNFPGRFSGRQFSNSRSEMNVSTLELGDSALYLCASSLAGSGNTIYFGEGSWLTVV.

The chain is built from TRBV15 and TRBJ1-5; no firm D call. Germline V lookup: CDR1 LNHNV, CDR2 YYDKDF (reference sequence). The CDR3 is 14 amino acids. V was shortened by 3 bases and J by 6 bases, with 12 bases between the two germline ends. The CDR3 loop reads CATSREREGQPQHF. CDR3 nucleotide sequence: TGTGCCACCAGCAGGGAACGGGAGGGTCAGCCCCAGCATTTT.

This CDR3 is CATSRVSASYSNQPQHF. Written as DNA, the CDR3 is TGTGCCACCAGCAGAGTTAGCGCCAGTTATAGCAATCAGCCCCAGCATTTT. This chain connects TRBV15 to TRBJ1-5; D not certain. The V gene's germline CDR1 is LNHNV and CDR2 YYDKDF (reference sequence). V lost 1 base and J 0 bases, leaving 13 bases between the germline ends. The CDR3 consists of 17 residues. The variable domain in full, with the rest retrieved from reference TRBV15 and TRBJ1-5, is DAMVIQNPRYQVTQFGKPVTLSCSQTLNHNVMYWYQQKSSQAPKLLFHYYDKDFNNEADTPDNFQSRRPNTSFCFLDIRSPGLGDTAMYLCATSRVSASYSNQPQHFGDGTRLSIL.

The gene calls are TRBV19 and TRBJ1-2; D unclear. CDR3 size: 13 residues. V lost 7 bases and J lost 1, with 10 bases in between. Germline CDR1 reads LNHDA; CDR2 reads SQIVND (reference sequence). CDR3 in amino acids: CASNTDFNYGYTF. CDR3 coding DNA: TGTGCCAGTAATACAGACTTTAACTATGGCTACACCTTC.

The gene calls are TRBV2 and TRBJ2-3; the match to TRBD2 covers 8 bases. The J segment lost 4 bases and the V segment lost 7 bases, leaving 7 bases of the junction unmatched. This CDR3 region has 14 residues. From germline, CDR1 is SNHLY and CDR2 FYNNEI. The CDR3 loop is CASIPAGVADTQYF. The CDR3 DNA reads TGTGCCAGCATTCCAGCGGGAGTCGCAGATACGCAGTATTTT.

This rearrangement joins TRBV30 to TRBJ1-3; D gene unclear. Trimming cost V 3 bases and J 0 bases, with 12 bases left between them. Germline CDR1 GTSNPN, CDR2 SVGIG (reference sequence). The CDR3 contains 15 residues. The DNA of the CDR3 is TGTGCCTGGAGCCGACTCGGGAGCTCTGGAAACACCATATATTTT. Translating gives CAWSRLGSSGNTIYF.